Reported below is one T cell receptor (beta chain). Repertoires were generated with immunoSEQ multiplex PCR, while TCRdb's copy carries only in-frame clones and drops some. Seen here are about 120,000 clones, around nine tenths observed once, and the top ten hold 2.3%. The data were taken from a study of control samples from healthy donors and cancer patients. The TCR sequence derives from a woman aged 70 to 79 in good health. The sequencing input was blood.

Here the CDR3 DNA reads TGCGCCAGCAGCTTGGGACTAGCGGGGTTCTCAACTTCCTCCTACGAGCAGTACTTC. This codes for CASSLGLAGFSTSSYEQYF. The rearrangement links TRBV5-1 to TRBJ2-7, with 11 bases matching TRBD2. The V gene's germline CDR1 is SGHRS and CDR2 YFSETQ. V was pared by 0 bases and J by 0 bases, with 11 bases of the junction left unmatched. The CDR3 contains 19 residues.